This T cell receptor (beta chain) derives from a study of T cell repertoires in cytomegalovirus infection. About the research overall: Alongside well-studied HLA-B-restricted CMV epitopes, recently identified HLA-C-restricted CMV epitopes were also used. Public TCR beta signatures indicated both CMV infection and matching HLA type.

This clonotype has at least ten counts. The target antigen is unknown. Overall study results and limits: Cumulated frequencies of public TCR beta families served to identify carriers of CMV plus the relevant HLA.

Via MiXCR, TCRdb re-called the reads, giving one row per CDR3 protein. The sample records 650,000 to 900,000 distinct CDR3 sequences, 25% to 35% being singletons. Sequencing used cultured CD8+ T cells from PBMCs, obtained from culture after CMV antigen stimulation. This TCR was sampled from a human donor in good health (CMV status not recorded). Some clones in this sample may be carry-over from other donors' samples.

The CDR3 DNA follows: TGTGCCAGCAGCCCGCGGGGGGGCCAGTCTGATACGCAGTATTTT. Translating it yields CASSPRGGQSDTQYF. The V and J genes are TRBV7-8 and TRBJ2-3, with 9 bases matching TRBD2. Per the germline V gene, CDR1 is SGHVS and CDR2 is FQNEAQ. V lost 5 bases, J lost 6 bases, and 9 bases stayed unmatched. The CDR3 length is 15 residues.